Presented here are 28 T cell receptor beta chains from one specimen sequenced in a study of human T cells and chemical hapten exposure (dated by TCRdb to the early 2020s). The time point label of this sample denotes: patch test 1, 2 weeks after DPC sensitization. The treatment or condition label on this specimen signifies: therapeutic diphenylcyclopropenone sensitization with weekly scalp DPC. The library was generated by RACE. Sequenced using a NextSeq 500. TCRdb cleaned the public reads at Q25 with fastp, built clones with MiXCR and kept in-frame beta chains. For every CDR3 protein sequence, its rows merge into one entry that carries the most common genes and DNA. The sample includes around 190,000 distinct CDR3 sequences, with 20% to 25% observed a single time. Less than 7% of the sample is held by the ten biggest clonotypes. The input for sequencing was whole blood, taken in connection with sensitization to the hapten diphenylcyclopropenone (DPC). All receptors come from a woman in her 50s with alopecia areata. Some clones in this sample may be carry-over from other donors' samples.

The CDR3 DNA follows: TGCAGTGCCGCTAAGATGGGAACGGGAGACCTTCGTATGTACCACGAGCAGTACTTC. Its protein product is CSAAKMGTGDLRMYHEQYF. The chain has TRBV20-1 and TRBJ2-7, with D possibly being TRBD2 (6 bases). The CDR3 sequence is 19 residues long. V dropped 6 bases and J dropped 5 bases, with 35 bases sitting between them. CDR1 and CDR2 from the germline V gene are DFQATT and SNEGSKA (reference sequence).

V usage is TRBV20-1 and J usage is TRBJ2-2; D may be TRBD2 (5 bases). V lost 2 bases and J 3 bases, leaving 13 bases between the germline ends. The CDR3 is 15 amino acids. The germline gives CDR1 DFQATT, CDR2 SNEGSKA (reference sequence). This CDR3 reads CSARKAAPDTGELFF. The CDR3 coding sequence is TGCAGTGCTAGAAAAGCGGCCCCGGACACCGGGGAGCTGTTTTTT.

The V call is TRBV11-2, the J call TRBJ2-3; a weak D match, TRBD2 (5 bases). The CDR3 sequence is 12 residues long. The germline V gene has CDR1 SGHAT and CDR2 FQNNGV. V was shortened by 5 bases and J by 3 bases, with 6 bases between the two germline ends. This chain's CDR3 is CASSQRTDTQYF. The CDR3 DNA follows: TGTGCCAGCAGCCAGCGGACAGATACGCAGTATTTT.

Only a few counts were recorded for this clonotype. The chain uses TRBV4-1 and TRBJ2-1, with D maybe TRBD2 (5 bases). The CDR3 contains 14 residues. From germline, CDR1 is MGHRA and CDR2 YSYEKL. Trimming shortened V by 0 bases and J by 8 bases, and 11 bases separated the two germline ends. CDR3 region: CASSQEGLSDEQFF. CDR3 DNA sequence: TGCGCCAGCAGCCAAGAAGGACTGAGCGATGAGCAGTTCTTC.

The chain recombines TRBV7-9 with TRBJ1-4; D is unresolved. The CDR3 length is 14 residues. Germline V gives CDR1 SEHNR, CDR2 FQNEAQ (reference sequence). V was pared by 2 bases and J by 0 bases, with 4 bases between. The CDR3 sequence is CASSLSATNEKLFF. The CDR3 nucleotides read TGTGCCAGCAGCTTATCTGCAACTAATGAAAAACTGTTTTTT.

The chain uses TRBV6-5 and TRBJ2-1; 10 bases align to TRBD2. This CDR3 is built from 15 residues. Looked up from germline, CDR1 is MNHEY and CDR2 is SVGAGI. V dropped 5 bases and J dropped 6; count of bases not matched to a gene: 7. CDR3 nucleotides: TGTGCCAGCAGTGCAACTAGCGGGAAGATCAATGAGCAGTTCTTC. Protein sequence: CASSATSGKINEQFF.

This clonotype was observed a few times. The genes are TRBV29-1 and TRBJ1-1; D is unclear. The V end was cut by 6 bases, the J end by 0 bases, with 11 bases between. From germline, CDR1 is SQVTM and CDR2 ANQGSEA. There are 13 residues in the CDR3. This chain's CDR3 is CSVIQQLNTEAFF. In DNA form, the CDR3 reads TGCAGCGTAATTCAGCAACTGAACACTGAAGCTTTCTTT. Based on the CDR3 plus reference TRBV29-1 and TRBJ1-1, the full variable domain is SAVISQKPSRDICQRGTSLTIQCQVDSQVTMMFWYRQQPGQSLTLIATANQGSEATYESGFVIDKFPISRPNLTFSTLTVSNMSPEDSSIYLCSVIQQLNTEAFFGQGTRLTVV.

This clonotype was counted ten times or more. The V and J genes are TRBV28 and TRBJ1-2; D not resolved. The germline gives CDR1 MDHEN, CDR2 SYDVKM. V gave up 6 bases and J gave up 2 bases, with 7 bases separating them. The CDR3 runs 12 residues. The CDR3, as DNA: TGTGCCAGCAGACCAGACAACTATGGCTACACCTTC. Translating it yields CASRPDNYGYTF.

This clonotype turned up a few times. V is TRBV7-8 and J is TRBJ2-5; D is unresolved. Germline loops: CDR1 SGHVS, CDR2 FQNEAQ. CDR3 length: 14 residues. V was clipped by 1 base and J by 0 bases, with 6 bases between them. DNA for the CDR3: TGTGCCAGCAGCTTAGATGCTTACCAAGAGACCCAGTACTTC. It yields the protein CASSLDAYQETQYF.

The rearrangement joins TRBV20-1 to TRBJ1-1; D might be TRBD1 (5 bases). The CDR3 length is 13 residues. The germline gives CDR1 DFQATT, CDR2 SNEGSKA (reference sequence). The ends were cut back, 1 base at V and 5 bases at J, with 11 bases in the middle. DNA for the CDR3: TGCAGTGCTAGAGCTGGGGGGTGGACTGAAGCTTTCTTT. Translation: CSARAGGWTEAFF.

This clonotype was seen only a few times. CDR3 in amino acids: CSVGSSGSQTGELFF. The CDR3 DNA sequence: TGCAGCGTTGGTAGTAGCGGGAGTCAGACCGGGGAGCTGTTTTTT. The chain carries TRBV29-1 and TRBJ2-2; TRBD2 matches at 9 bases. The CDR3 extends over 15 amino acids. With 4 bases clipped from V and 5 bases from J, the junction kept 8 bases outside the gene matches. The germline gives CDR1 SQVTM, CDR2 ANQGSEA.

The chain carries TRBV20-1 and TRBJ2-4; D might be TRBD2 (5 bases). The CDR3 sequence is 12 residues long. V lost 6 bases to trimming and J lost 3 bases, with 9 bases between them. Per germline, CDR1 DFQATT and CDR2 SNEGSKA (reference sequence). The CDR3 loop is CSAVGSKNIQYF. CDR3 nucleotide sequence: TGCAGTGCCGTGGGGAGCAAAAACATTCAGTACTTC.

V gene TRBV11-2 combines with J gene TRBJ2-3; D is uncertain. This CDR3 has 14 residues. Per the germline V gene, CDR1 is SGHAT and CDR2 is FQNNGV. The V and J ends lost 1 base and 2 bases respectively, with 7 bases between them. The CDR3 nucleotides read TGTGCCAGCAGCTTAGGAACTCTCACAGATACGCAGTATTTT. Its translation: CASSLGTLTDTQYF. Full variable domain (outside the CDR3, taken from reference TRBV11-2 and TRBJ2-3): EAGVAQSPRYKIIEKRQSVAFWCNPISGHATLYWYQQILGQGPKLLIQFQNNGVVDDSQLPKDRFSAERLKGVDSTLKIQPAKLEDSAVYLCASSLGTLTDTQYFGPGTRLTVL.

Only a few counts were recorded for this clonotype. The V call is TRBV29-1, the J call TRBJ2-1; tentatively, D is TRBD2 (5 bases). Trimming left V 3 bases short and J 8 bases short, with 11 bases between. The CDR3 consists of 12 residues. Germline lookup yields CDR1 SQVTM and CDR2 ANQGSEA. DNA of the CDR3: TGCAGCGTTGATGAAGGGCGGGATGAGCAGTTCTTC. It codes for CSVDEGRDEQFF.

This chain connects TRBV20-1 to TRBJ2-3; TRBD1 or TRBD2 may be the D gene (5 bases each). Germline CDR1 is DFQATT and CDR2 is SNEGSKA (reference sequence). This CDR3 spans 16 amino acids. V was shortened by 1 base and J by 2 bases, with 16 bases between the two germline ends. CDR3 nucleotides: TGCAGTGCTAGAGTGGCCCGGGACCCGCACACAGATACGCAGTATTTT. Translated, it gives CSARVARDPHTDTQYF.

The rearrangement joins TRBV7-9 to TRBJ2-3; 12 bases map to TRBD2. The CDR3 is made up of 16 amino acids. Germline values: CDR1 SEHNR, CDR2 FQNEAQ (reference sequence). Trimming took 7 bases from V and 5 from J; bases not matched to a gene: 10. CDR3 coding DNA: TGTGCCAGCATCCCGACTAGCGGGGGACGCGGAGATACGCAGTATTTT. Its translation: CASIPTSGGRGDTQYF.

V usage is TRBV5-4 and J usage is TRBJ2-1, with D unclear. CDR3 length: 13 residues. Germline loops: CDR1 SGHNT, CDR2 YYREEE (reference sequence). Trimming stripped 0 bases from V and 2 bases from J, with 3 bases between. CDR3 nucleotides: TGTGCCAGCAGCTTGGCGCCCTACAATGAGCAGTTCTTC. The encoded protein is CASSLAPYNEQFF. Complete variable domain (other parts from reference TRBV5-4 and TRBJ2-1): ETGVTQSPTHLIKTRGQQVTLRCSSQSGHNTVSWYQQALGQGPQFIFQYYREEENGRGNFPPRFSGLQFPNYSSELNVNALELDDSALYLCASSLAPYNEQFFGPGTRLTVL.

V gene TRBV5-6 combines with J gene TRBJ1-1; 7 positions match TRBD1. The CDR3 has 18 residues. The trim removed 4 bases at V and 5 bases at J, leaving 20 bases unmatched. Germline V gene lookup returns CDR1 SGHDT and CDR2 YYEEEE. CDR3 nucleotide sequence: TGTGCCAGCAGCCTGACCATGATTCAGGGGGGCGTTTTTACTGAAGCTTTCTTT. It specifies CASSLTMIQGGVFTEAFF. Together with reference TRBV5-6 and TRBJ1-1, the CDR3 gives the full variable domain: DAGVTQSPTHLIKTRGQQVTLRCSPKSGHDTVSWYQQALGQGPQFIFQYYEEEERQRGNFPDRFSGHQFPNYSSELNVNALLLGDSALYLCASSLTMIQGGVFTEAFFGQGTRLTVV.

This clonotype was seen a handful of times. This chain uses TRBV3-1 with TRBJ2-1; 7 bases are a match to TRBD2. This CDR3 comprises 15 residues. Germline V gives CDR1 LGHDT, CDR2 YNNKEL (reference sequence). V was clipped by 3 bases and J by 7 bases; unmatched bases: 9. CDR3 in amino acids: CASSHLTGTKNEQFF. The CDR3 DNA follows: TGTGCCAGCAGCCACCTTACCGGGACTAAAAATGAGCAGTTCTTC.

This chain links TRBV20-1 with TRBJ1-3, with unresolved D. The CDR3 is 14 amino acids. Looked up from germline, CDR1 is DFQATT and CDR2 is SNEGSKA (reference sequence). V lost 5 bases and J 2 bases, leaving 13 bases between the germline ends. CDR3 nucleotide sequence: TGCAGTGCTCCAGGATGGGGTGCTGGAAACACCATATATTTT. Its protein product is CSAPGWGAGNTIYF.

This clonotype was recorded at least ten times. This chain connects TRBV7-8 to TRBJ2-3; D uncertain. Germline assignment: CDR1 SGHVS and CDR2 FQNEAQ. Trimming removed 8 bases at V and 2 bases at J, with 8 bases between. CDR3 length: 12 amino acids. CDR3 bases: TGTGCCAGCGCCATTTTCACAGATACGCAGTATTTT. Protein: CASAIFTDTQYF.

The chain employs TRBV7-8 and TRBJ1-4, with 8 bases identical to TRBD1. From germline, CDR1 is SGHVS and CDR2 FQNEAQ. CDR3 length equals 17 residues. The junction had 8 bases not matched to a gene; V was cut back by 3 bases and J by 2 bases. The CDR3 nucleotides read TGTGCCAGCAGCTTCCCGGGACAGGCCTCCACTAATGAAAAACTGTTTTTT. It is translated as CASSFPGQASTNEKLFF.

This clonotype has a handful of counts. The chain employs TRBV10-3 and TRBJ2-2; 7 bases match TRBD1. The trim removed 4 bases at V and 5 bases at J, leaving 10 bases unmatched. The CDR3 is made up of 16 amino acids. CDR1 ENHRY and CDR2 SYGVKD come from the germline V gene. The CDR3 here is CAISGGQLDGTGELFF. CDR3 nucleotides: TGTGCCATCAGTGGGGGACAGTTGGACGGGACCGGGGAGCTGTTTTTT.

The chain employs TRBV29-1 and TRBJ2-1; 13 positions agree with TRBD2. The V segment lost 6 bases and the J segment 5 bases; nucleotides outside the gene matches: 4. CDR1 SQVTM and CDR2 ANQGSEA come from the germline V gene. The CDR3 length is 14 residues. CDR3 DNA: TGCAGCGTCCAAGGACTAGCGGGAGACAATGAGCAGTTCTTC. This translates into CSVQGLAGDNEQFF.

This clonotype has more than one count but fewer than ten. In nucleotides, the CDR3 is TGTGCCAGCGGACCGACGACAGGGGGGAGTGAAAAACTGTTTTTT. Protein product: CASGPTTGGSEKLFF. The V and J genes are TRBV2 and TRBJ1-4; 9 bases are a match to TRBD1. The CDR3 runs to 15 residues. Germline CDR1 SNHLY, CDR2 FYNNEI. Unmatched junction bases numbered 11, after V lost 8 bases and J lost 7 bases.

J is TRBJ2-2 and V is TRBV5-1; D is perhaps TRBD2 (5 bases). Germline CDR1 is SGHRS and CDR2 is YFSETQ. CDR3 length equals 14 residues. The ends were cut back, 1 base at V and 4 bases at J, with 8 bases in the middle. CDR3 amino acids: CASSLSSGTGELFF. CDR3 nucleotide sequence: TGCGCCAGCAGCTTGTCCAGCGGCACCGGGGAGCTGTTTTTT. The full variable domain, rest sourced from reference TRBV5-1 and TRBJ2-2, is KAGVTQTPRYLIKTRGQQVTLSCSPISGHRSVSWYQQTPGQGLQFLFEYFSETQRNKGNFPGRFSGRQFSNSRSEMNVSTLELGDSALYLCASSLSSGTGELFFGEGSRLTVL.

This clonotype was seen more than once but under ten times. This sequence joins TRBV5-4 and TRBJ2-5; a weak D match, TRBD2 (7 bases). The CDR3 sequence is 16 residues long. CDR1 and CDR2 from the germline V gene are SGHNT and YYREEE (reference sequence). V lost 5 bases to trimming and J lost 3 bases, with 20 bases between them. CDR3 sequence reads: CASSQARGLAEETQYF. The DNA of the CDR3 is TGTGCCAGCAGTCAGGCACGGGGGCTAGCGGAAGAGACCCAGTACTTC.

Only a few counts were recorded for this clonotype. The CDR3 nucleotides read TGTGCCTGGAGTAGGGTCGGAGGGGTAGCTTTCTTT. Protein sequence: CAWSRVGGVAFF. The chain couples TRBV30 to TRBJ1-1; D perhaps matches TRBD1 (5 bases). CDR3 size: 12 residues. Trimming pared 2 bases from V and 10 bases from J, leaving 14 bases between. Germline CDR1 is GTSNPN and CDR2 is SVGIG (reference sequence).